A single sample is the source of the 13 T cell receptor beta chains below, sequenced in a study of cytomegalovirus exposure and HLA in healthy donors. A multiplex PCR was run with 60 Vbeta primers and 13 Jbeta primers. The data were produced by immunoSEQ multiplex PCR, yet TCRdb's version contains in-frame clones alone and is incomplete. The sample shows 100,000 to 150,000 clones, 70% to 80% of them seen only once. Sample: PBMCs. The source is a man aged 45-65 years in good health and CMV-seropositive.

The V gene is TRBV18, the J gene TRBJ2-7, with TRBD1 identical over 10 bases. V trimming: 1 base; J trimming: 3 bases; junction bases outside the gene matches: 6. The V gene's germline CDR1 is KGHSH and CDR2 LQKENI. The CDR3 consists of 16 residues. CDR3 sequence (DNA): TGTGCCAGCTCACCACTCGCCGGGACAGGGGACTACGAGCAGTACTTC. Encoded protein: CASSPLAGTGDYEQYF.

This clone came up once. The chain is built from TRBV11-2 and TRBJ2-2; 8 bases are a match to TRBD2. Germline CDR1 reads SGHAT; CDR2 reads FQNNGV. This CDR3 is 15 amino acids long. The V segment lost 5 bases and the J segment 5 bases; nucleotides outside the gene matches: 7. The CDR3 DNA reads TGTGCCAGCAGCACAGCGGGAGTGCGGACCGGGGAGCTGTTTTTT. It specifies CASSTAGVRTGELFF.

This clone was counted between two and nine times. This rearrangement joins TRBV29-1 to TRBJ1-1; D is possibly TRBD1 (6 bases). Germline lookup yields CDR1 SQVTM and CDR2 ANQGSEA. Trimming pared 6 bases from V and 1 base from J, leaving 9 bases between. CDR3 length: 12 amino acids. CDR3 DNA sequence: TGCAGCGTGGTACAGGGGAACACTGAAGCTTTCTTT. Translated, it gives CSVVQGNTEAFF.

The chain carries TRBV12-5 and TRBJ2-5, with D perhaps TRBD1 (6 bases). The germline V gene has CDR1 LGHNT and CDR2 FRNRAP. The CDR3 has 15 amino acids. V shed 6 bases and J shed 5 bases, with 19 bases lying between them. CDR3 sequence: CASGQGFRLKETQYF. DNA of the CDR3: TGTGCTAGTGGCCAGGGGTTTAGACTTAAGGAGACCCAGTACTTC.

The chain is built from TRBV19 and TRBJ1-4; 8 nucleotides align to TRBD1. This CDR3 has 15 residues. Germline CDR1 reads LNHDA; CDR2 reads SQIVND (reference sequence). J lost 7 bases, V lost 4 bases, and 8 bases had no gene match. The CDR3 sequence is CASSTDRGGGEKLFF. As DNA, the CDR3 is TGTGCCAGTAGTACCGACAGGGGCGGGGGTGAAAAACTGTTTTTT.

In DNA, the CDR3 is TGTGCCAGCAGCATAGGACTCCGACAAGAGACCCAGTACTTC. Its protein is CASSIGLRQETQYF. V and J are TRBV7-9 and TRBJ2-5, with a weak D call TRBD2 (5 bases). This CDR3 region has 14 residues. Germline V gene lookup returns CDR1 SEHNR and CDR2 FQNEAQ (reference sequence). The V end lost 5 bases, the J end lost 2 bases, and 12 bases lay between the germline ends.

The chain combines TRBV15 with TRBJ2-7; 9 positions agree with TRBD2. The germline CDR1 and CDR2 sequences are LNHNV and YYDKDF (reference sequence). V lost 4 bases to trimming and J lost 3 bases; unmatched junction nucleotides: 4. The CDR3 totals 14 residues. CDR3: CATSMSSGNYEQYF. As DNA, the CDR3 is TGTGCCACCAGCATGTCTAGCGGGAACTACGAGCAGTACTTC.

The chain is built from TRBV5-1 and TRBJ2-3; 7 bases fit TRBD1. The CDR3 covers 15 residues. The germline V gene encodes CDR1 SGHRS and CDR2 YFSETQ. V shed 0 bases and J 4 bases; nucleotides not matched to a gene: 5. The CDR3 nucleotides are TGCGCCAGCAGCTTGGGACAGGGTCGCCCAGATACGCAGTATTTT. It specifies CASSLGQGRPDTQYF. Full variable domain (missing parts from reference TRBV5-1 and TRBJ2-3): KAGVTQTPRYLIKTRGQQVTLSCSPISGHRSVSWYQQTPGQGLQFLFEYFSETQRNKGNFPGRFSGRQFSNSRSEMNVSTLELGDSALYLCASSLGQGRPDTQYFGPGTRLTVL.

The V and J genes are TRBV19 and TRBJ1-1, with 9 bases aligning to TRBD1. Germline CDR1 and CDR2: LNHDA and SQIVND (reference sequence). The CDR3 is made up of 18 amino acids. Losses at the gene ends were 6 bases for V and 4 bases for J; bases not matched to a gene: 18. The CDR3 DNA follows: TGTGCCAGTAGGCCCCGATGGGGGGACAGGGAAGGTAGCACTGAAGCTTTCTTT. This translates into CASRPRWGDREGSTEAFF.

This chain links TRBV18 with TRBJ1-4; TRBD1 is a possible D gene (5 bases). Trimming left V 2 bases short and J 8 bases short, with 6 bases between. In germline, CDR1 is KGHSH, CDR2 LQKENI. The CDR3 loop spans 12 amino acids. The CDR3 sequence: CASSPGAEKLFF. CDR3 nucleotide sequence: TGTGCCAGCTCACCAGGGGCGGAAAAACTGTTTTTT.

This clone came up once. The chain joins TRBV19 to TRBJ2-7, with a tentative D call TRBD2 (5 bases). Germline CDR1 LNHDA, CDR2 SQIVND (reference sequence). V was shortened by 2 bases and J by 2 bases, with 10 bases between the two germline ends. This CDR3 region has 14 residues. CDR3 sequence: CASSIFERTYEQYF. The CDR3 bases are TGTGCCAGTAGTATATTTGAGCGGACCTACGAGCAGTACTTC.

This chain uses TRBV23-1 with TRBJ2-1; D is uncertain. TRBV23-1 is an open reading frame, and its role is uncertain. V lost 6 bases and J 6 bases, leaving 15 bases between the germline ends. The CDR3 extends over 14 amino acids. CDR3: CASSPPPTPNEQFF. In DNA form, the CDR3 reads TGCGCCAGCAGCCCCCCCCCGACACCCAATGAGCAGTTCTTC.

This clone was detected once. The chain is built from TRBV14 and TRBJ2-1, with 11 bases aligning to TRBD2. This CDR3 is 17 amino acids long. Germline V gene data show CDR1 as SGHDN and CDR2 as FVKESK. V dropped 4 bases and J dropped 9; count of bases not matched to a gene: 14. In DNA form, the CDR3 reads TGTGCCAGCAGCCCAACCCTCGGTAGCGGGGGGGCTTCTGAGCAGTTCTTC. Translated, it gives CASSPTLGSGGASEQFF.